Listed below are T cell receptor beta chains from one sample, sequenced in a study of T cell changes during pregnancy in multiple sclerosis. TCRdb keeps only in-frame clones here, not all; method: immunoSEQ multiplex PCR. The repertoire has some 27,000 clones, about 91% of them found once; the top ten carry 0.6% to 0.85%. Source: CD4+ T cells from peripheral blood mononuclear cells, taken in the second trimester of pregnancy. These receptors originate from a female donor with multiple sclerosis, enrolled in a pregnancy study. The CDR3 runs from the conserved cysteine through the conserved F or W.

j_call,v_call,cdr3_aa
TRBJ2-7,TRBV20-1,CSAPSGYEQYF
TRBJ1-3,TRBV4-1,CASSPQQGIGGNTIYF
TRBJ2-1,TRBV5-1,CASSSGTGASNEQFF
TRBJ1-2,TRBV7-2,CASSLAGTVYGYTF
TRBJ1-1,TRBV7-2,CASSLGGVTNTEAFF
TRBJ2-6,TRBV30,CAWTHSGANVLTF
TRBJ2-7,TRBV5-4,CASSLGRGSYEQYF
TRBJ2-1,TRBV5-4,CASSLPLADYNEQFF
TRBJ2-7,TRBV5-1,CASSNGLAGGRYEQYF
TRBJ1-2,TRBV28,CASTGANYGYTF
TRBJ1-6,TRBV19,CASSKSGAGNSPLHF
TRBJ2-1,TRBV4-1,CASRAGLAGDNEQFF
TRBJ1-1,TRBV5-1,CASSLPQGTEAFF